This T cell receptor (beta chain) was sequenced during a study of blood T cell repertoires in COVID-19. Libraries were prepared by immunoSEQ multiplex PCR; TCRdb keeps only in-frame clonotypes and omits some of them. The table includes roughly 290,000 clones, about 86% detected once. The receptor was isolated from a person aged 65-85 years with COVID-19, enrolled during active disease. The sample taken for sequencing was peripheral blood.

This CDR3 is CASSSPTGGNEKLFF. CDR3 sequence (DNA): TGTGCCAGCAGCTCCCCAACGGGGGGGAATGAAAAACTGTTTTTT. The chain carries TRBV7-2 and TRBJ1-4; the D gene is possibly TRBD1 (5 bases). The CDR3 has 15 residues. The V end lost 4 bases, the J end lost 5 bases, and 14 bases lay between the germline ends. Germline CDR1 is SGHTA and CDR2 is FQGNSA.